This entry describes one T cell receptor (beta chain). These data originate in a study of human T cells and chemical hapten exposure. TCRdb independently ran MiXCR on the RACE reads; one entry per CDR3 protein. The sample has 96,000 or so distinct CDR3 sequences, over 7.5% seen once. Per the germline V gene, CDR1 is MNHEY and CDR2 is SVGEGT. This CDR3 is built from 12 residues. Trimming removed 0 bases from V and 9 bases from J, with 6 bases in between. The time point: patch test 2, 6 weeks after DPC sensitization. Sample treatment: therapeutic diphenylcyclopropenone sensitization with weekly scalp DPC.

The V and J genes are TRBV6-2 or TRBV6-3 and TRBJ2-1, with no clear D. This TCR derives from a woman in her forties with alopecia areata. Some clones in this sample may be carry-over from other donors' samples. Here the sequenced sample was whole blood, taken in connection with sensitization to the hapten diphenylcyclopropenone (DPC). The CDR3 spells CASSYSYSEQFF. The DNA of the CDR3 is TGTGCCAGCAGTTACTCGTATAGTGAGCAGTTCTTC.